Each of the 21 T cell receptor beta chains below was sequenced from the same sample in a study of shared clonotypes between healthy human individuals. Data came from immunoSEQ multiplex PCR; TCRdb stores just in-frame clones and leaves some out. The sample carries about half a million clones, roughly 80% recorded once. What was sequenced was PBMCs. These receptors were collected from a middle-aged woman in good health. Some clones in this sample may be carry-over from other donors' samples.

V is TRBV9 and J is TRBJ2-1, with D possibly TRBD1 on 6 matching bases. V gave up 1 base and J gave up 3 bases, with 14 bases separating them. Germline V lookup: CDR1 SGDLS, CDR2 YYNGEE. There are 16 residues in the CDR3. The chain's CDR3 is CASSVSRGRGYNEQFF. CDR3 sequence (DNA): TGTGCCAGCAGCGTATCTCGGGGCAGGGGCTACAATGAGCAGTTCTTC.

The J gene is TRBJ2-2, the V gene TRBV28; 12 bases match TRBD2. The CDR3 runs to 16 residues. Germline V gene sequence: CDR1 MDHEN, CDR2 SYDVKM. V shed 6 bases, J shed 7 bases, and the junction held 9 bases outside the gene matches. The CDR3 loop is CASSGARGLAGGELFF. In DNA, the CDR3 is TGTGCCAGCAGCGGGGCGAGGGGACTAGCGGGCGGGGAGCTGTTTTTT. Together with reference TRBV28 and TRBJ2-2, the CDR3 gives the full variable domain: DVKVTQSSRYLVKRTGEKVFLECVQDMDHENMFWYRQDPGLGLRLIYFSYDVKMKEKGDIPEGYSVSREKKERFSLILESASTNQTSMYLCASSGARGLAGGELFFGEGSRLTVL.

The chain recombines TRBV7-8 with TRBJ2-1; TRBD2 agrees at 7 bases. V lost 3 bases, J lost 6 bases, and 8 bases stayed unmatched. Germline assignment: CDR1 SGHVS and CDR2 FQNEAQ. The CDR3 runs 15 residues. In DNA form, the CDR3 reads TGTGCCAGCAGCTTTCCCGGACTAGTGGGCAATGAGCAGTTCTTC. It yields the protein CASSFPGLVGNEQFF.

This chain links TRBV4-1 with TRBJ1-6; no reliable D call. From germline, CDR1 is MGHRA and CDR2 YSYEKL. The germline V and J ends were trimmed by 1 base and 7 bases, with 14 bases remaining between them. The CDR3 has 16 residues. CDR3 DNA: TGCGCCAGCAGCCAAGTTCTAGCCCTAGACAATTCACCCCTCCACTTT. Its translation is CASSQVLALDNSPLHF.

The genes are TRBV27 and TRBJ2-6; D gene uncertain. The CDR3 is made up of 18 amino acids. Germline lookup yields CDR1 MNHEY and CDR2 SMNVEV (reference sequence). V lost 6 bases and J lost 5, with 23 bases in between. In DNA form, the CDR3 reads TGTGCCAGCAGCCGCGAGCCAGGCCGTCAATTTAGGGCCAACGTCCTGACTTTC. Translation gives CASSREPGRQFRANVLTF. The full variable domain, in which reference TRBV27 and TRBJ2-6 provide the parts outside the CDR3, is EAQVTQNPRYLITVTGKKLTVTCSQNMNHEYMSWYRQDPGLGLRQIYYSMNVEVTDKGDVPEGYKVSRKEKRNFPLILESPSPNQTSLYFCASSREPGRQFRANVLTFGAGSRLTVL.

The J gene is TRBJ1-2, the V gene TRBV23-1; D call uncertain. TRBV23-1 is flagged as an ORF with uncertain function. There are 11 residues in the CDR3. Trimming cost V 3 bases and J 6 bases, with 5 bases left between them. The CDR3 here is CASSQSNGYTF. DNA of the CDR3: TGCGCCAGCAGTCAGTCGAATGGCTACACCTTC.

The J gene is TRBJ1-1, the V gene TRBV5-4, with a possible D match to TRBD1 (5 bases). V lost 4 bases to trimming and J lost 10 bases, with 29 bases between them. Looked up from germline, CDR1 is SGHNT and CDR2 is YYREEE (reference sequence). This CDR3 is 17 amino acids long. The CDR3: CASSPGLHSDRGGLAFF. The CDR3, as DNA: TGTGCCAGCAGCCCGGGGCTTCACAGCGACCGGGGGGGGTTAGCTTTCTTT.

This clone was counted a few times. The chain combines TRBV9 with TRBJ2-3, with TRBD1 identical over 7 bases. CDR3 length: 17 amino acids. J gave up 0 bases and V 4 bases, and 11 bases lay outside the gene matches. Germline CDR1 SGDLS, CDR2 YYNGEE. CDR3 protein: CASSPGTALLSTDTQYF. As DNA, the CDR3 is TGTGCCAGCAGCCCCGGGACAGCCCTCCTTAGCACAGATACGCAGTATTTT. The whole variable domain, remainder taken from reference TRBV9 and TRBJ2-3, is DSGVTQTPKHLITATGQRVTLRCSPRSGDLSVYWYQQSLDQGLQFLIQYYNGEERAKGNILERFSAQQFPDLHSELNLSSLELGDSALYFCASSPGTALLSTDTQYFGPGTRLTVL.

The genes are TRBV6-6 and TRBJ1-2; tentative D call: TRBD1 (6 bases). The V gene lost 8 bases and the J gene lost 8 bases, with 18 bases spanning the gap. The CDR3 is made up of 13 amino acids. The V gene's germline CDR1 is MNHNY and CDR2 SVGAGI (reference sequence). The CDR3 DNA reads as TGTGCCAGCGGATCCCAGGGGAGGAACGGCTACACCTTC. This encodes CASGSQGRNGYTF.

This clone occurred once. A much bigger clone sits one base away, suggesting this may be a read error. The V and J genes are TRBV27 and TRBJ1-4; the match to TRBD1 covers 9 bases. The CDR3 extends over 12 amino acids. CDR1 and CDR2 from the germline V gene are MNHEY and SMNVEV (reference sequence). With V trimmed by 6 bases and J by 7 bases, 0 bases remained unmatched. CDR3 loop: CASRDRGEKLFF. The CDR3, as DNA: TGTGCCAGCAGGGACAGGGGTGAAAAACTGTTTTTT. The whole variable domain, filled in from reference TRBV27 and TRBJ1-4, reads EAQVTQNPRYLITVTGKKLTVTCSQNMNHEYMSWYRQDPGLGLRQIYYSMNVEVTDKGDVPEGYKVSRKEKRNFPLILESPSPNQTSLYFCASRDRGEKLFFGSGTQLSVL.

V usage is TRBV9 and J usage is TRBJ2-7, with D uncertain. CDR3 length: 14 amino acids. Germline V gene lookup returns CDR1 SGDLS and CDR2 YYNGEE. The V and J ends lost 4 bases and 0 bases respectively, with 11 bases between them. The CDR3, as DNA: TGTGCCAGCAGCCAAAACAGTTACTCCTACGAGCAGTACTTC. Amino acids: CASSQNSYSYEQYF.

J is TRBJ2-1 and V is TRBV7-3, with 8 bases aligning to TRBD1. This CDR3 has 14 residues. The ends lost 5 bases at V and 6 bases at J; junction bases unmatched: 6. Germline assignment: CDR1 SGHTA and CDR2 FQGTGA. The CDR3 sequence is CASSPVGTGNEQFF. The DNA of the CDR3 is TGTGCCAGCAGCCCCGTCGGGACAGGCAATGAGCAGTTCTTC. The complete variable domain, with remaining parts taken from reference TRBV7-3 and TRBJ2-1, reads GAGVSQTPSNKVTEKGKYVELRCDPISGHTALYWYRQSLGQGPEFLIYFQGTGAADDSGLPNDRFFAVRPEGSVSTLKIQRTERGDSAVYLCASSPVGTGNEQFFGPGTRLTVL.

The chain is built from TRBV28 and TRBJ2-7, with D possibly matching TRBD1 (5 bases). V lost 7 bases and J 4 bases, leaving 20 bases between the germline ends. Germline-derived CDR1 and CDR2 are MDHEN and SYDVKM. The CDR3 is 15 residues long. This CDR3 reads CASTLGAGVAYEQYF. CDR3 DNA sequence: TGTGCCAGCACCCTAGGGGCTGGAGTTGCTTACGAGCAGTACTTC.

This clone turned up a few times. The rearrangement joins TRBV28 to TRBJ2-5, with TRBD2 identical over 9 bases. Germline CDR1 and CDR2: MDHEN and SYDVKM. Losses at the gene ends were 3 bases for V and 1 base for J; bases not matched to a gene: 12. This CDR3 contains 18 residues. The CDR3 loop is CASSFVRASGTSQETQYF. The CDR3 DNA reads TGTGCCAGCAGTTTTGTCCGGGCTAGCGGGACAAGCCAAGAGACCCAGTACTTC.

There are many counts of this clone. The chain recombines TRBV4-1 with TRBJ1-1; D is ambiguous. The CDR3 length is 13 residues. Germline CDR1 is MGHRA and CDR2 is YSYEKL. V gave up 3 bases and J gave up 12 bases, with 17 bases separating them. DNA of the CDR3: TGCGCCAGCAGCCAGGCGACGGGCAGGTGGACTTTCTTT. Protein product: CASSQATGRWTFF.

In this sample, this clone turned up a few times. V and J are TRBV7-3 and TRBJ1-5, with D uncertain. CDR3 size: 13 residues. The V and J ends lost 2 bases and 2 bases respectively, with 4 bases between them. Germline CDR1 and CDR2: SGHTA and FQGTGA. Here the CDR3 reads CASSLSGNQPQHF. The CDR3 bases are TGTGCCAGCAGCTTATCTGGCAATCAGCCCCAGCATTTT.

The V call is TRBV27, the J call TRBJ2-7; no clear D gene. This CDR3 is 13 amino acids long. With 8 bases removed from V and 3 bases from J, the gap between germline ends came to 14 bases. Germline loops: CDR1 MNHEY, CDR2 SMNVEV (reference sequence). DNA for the CDR3: TGTGCCAGCGCCCAGGCAACTGACTACGAGCAGTACTTC. Residues: CASAQATDYEQYF.

About this clone: This sample includes further DNA sequences coding for the same CDR3. The V and J genes are TRBV9 and TRBJ2-1; TRBD1 is a possible D gene (5 bases). From germline, CDR1 is SGDLS and CDR2 YYNGEE. Trimming shortened V by 0 bases and J by 10 bases, and 11 bases separated the two germline ends. The CDR3 is made up of 13 amino acids. The CDR3 DNA reads TGTGCCAGCAGCGTAGTAGGGGCCGGAGAGCAGTTCTTC. Translated: CASSVVGAGEQFF.

This clone occurred a few times. The V and J genes are TRBV15 and TRBJ2-3; D possibly corresponds to TRBD2 (6 bases). Germline CDR1 and CDR2: LNHNV and YYDKDF (reference sequence). CDR3 length equals 16 residues. V shed 3 bases and J shed 2 bases, with 15 bases lying between them. The CDR3 spells CATSRRSAGHTDTQYF. The CDR3 coding sequence is TGTGCCACCAGCAGGCGTTCTGCGGGGCACACAGATACGCAGTATTTT.

CDR3 amino acids: CASTRAGGLDTQYF. The CDR3 DNA is TGTGCCAGCACTAGAGCGGGAGGTCTAGATACGCAGTATTTT. The chain uses TRBV27 and TRBJ2-3; TRBD2 agrees at 9 bases. CDR3 length: 14 residues. V gave up 7 bases and J gave up 5 bases; unmatched junction bases: 7. Germline V gene lookup returns CDR1 MNHEY and CDR2 SMNVEV (reference sequence).

The chain links TRBV6-1 to TRBJ1-6; 7 bases are a match to TRBD1. This CDR3 comprises 15 residues. The J segment lost 7 bases and the V segment lost 0 bases, leaving 3 bases of the junction unmatched. In germline, CDR1 is MNHNS, CDR2 SASEGT. This CDR3 reads CASSEAPRGNSPLHF. CDR3 sequence (DNA): TGTGCCAGCAGTGAAGCTCCCAGGGGGAATTCACCCCTCCACTTT.